The source of this T cell receptor (beta chain) is a study of blood T cells in healthy people across ages. Overall study findings and caveats: Among T cells, TCR beta diversity per million cells dropped roughly linearly as age rose. The study lacked donor CMV status, which possibly confounded expanded clonotype changes. Comparison with aged donors showed that long-lived donors had more naive CD4+ cells and higher diversity.

Sample-barcoded 5' priming and a J-beta primer mix drove a second PCR of roughly 6 to 12 cycles. TCRdb analysed the 5' RACE reads with MiXCR anew, one entry per CDR3 protein. The table has about 970,000 distinct CDR3 sequences, 51% seen once. The sample holds a few counts of this clonotype. Its target is unknown. Per sample, at least 5.5 micrograms of total RNA were extracted. This CDR3 spans 15 amino acids. After removal of 5 bases from V and 1 base from J, the junction contained 5 bases not matched to a gene. The germline CDR1 and CDR2 sequences are SGHVS and FQNEAQ. The TCR comes from an older woman in good health. The V call is TRBV7-8, the J call TRBJ2-3; TRBD1 matches 8 bases. The sample was blood. The CDR3 sequence is CASSDRGGRTDTQYF. In DNA form, the CDR3 reads TGTGCCAGCAGCGACAGGGGAGGTCGCACAGATACGCAGTATTTT.